The 12 T cell receptor beta chains below were found in one sample sequenced in a study of blood T cell repertoires in COVID-19. Only in-frame clones appear in the TCRdb table, and some are missing; sequencing was by immunoSEQ multiplex PCR. The table records about 290,000 clones, about 85% of them present only once. Specimen: peripheral blood. Source of these receptors: a woman in her forties or fifties with active or convalescent COVID-19.

The gene calls are TRBV6-5 and TRBJ1-2; 7 bases fit TRBD1. V lost 3 bases and J lost 7; bases outside the gene matches: 8. This CDR3 region has 14 residues. Germline lookup yields CDR1 MNHEY and CDR2 SVGAGI. In nucleotides, the CDR3 is TGTGCCAGCAGTTATTCCGACAGGGTGGGTGGCTACACCTTC. Amino acids: CASSYSDRVGGYTF.

The chain recombines TRBV6-1 with TRBJ1-2; D perhaps matches TRBD1 (5 bases). This CDR3 spans 15 amino acids. Trimming pared 0 bases from V and 4 bases from J, leaving 12 bases between. CDR1 is MNHNS, CDR2 SASEGT, per germline. CDR3 in amino acids: CASSEAGGWTYGYTF. CDR3 coding DNA: TGTGCCAGCAGTGAAGCGGGGGGGTGGACCTATGGCTACACCTTC.

The J gene is TRBJ2-5, the V gene TRBV14, with TRBD1 as a possible D gene (6 bases). This CDR3 has 13 amino acids. Trimming removed 7 bases at V and 2 bases at J, with 11 bases between. Germline CDR1 SGHDN, CDR2 FVKESK. The CDR3 is CASTRGGQETQYF. The CDR3 DNA is TGTGCCAGCACACGAGGGGGTCAAGAGACCCAGTACTTC.

V and J are TRBV30 and TRBJ1-1, with 8 bases aligning to TRBD1. CDR1 GTSNPN and CDR2 SVGIG come from the germline V gene (reference sequence). This CDR3 has 14 amino acids. The V gene end was trimmed by 0 bases and the J gene end by 5 bases; junction bases not matched to a gene: 5. The CDR3 protein is CAWSVPGGRTEAFF. CDR3 coding DNA: TGTGCCTGGAGTGTACCAGGGGGCCGAACTGAAGCTTTCTTT. Full variable domain (outside the CDR3, taken from reference TRBV30 and TRBJ1-1): SQTIHQWPATLVQPVGSPLSLECTVEGTSNPNLYWYRQAAGRGLQLLFYSVGIGQISSEVPQNLSASRPQDRQFILSSKKLLLSDSGFYLCAWSVPGGRTEAFFGQGTRLTVV.

The chain combines TRBV19 with TRBJ2-3, with 8 bases fitting TRBD2. CDR3 size: 16 residues. The J segment lost 3 bases and the V segment lost 6 bases, leaving 11 bases of the junction unmatched. The germline V gene has CDR1 LNHDA and CDR2 SQIVND (reference sequence). The CDR3 nucleotides read TGTGCCAGTAGCGATCTAGCGGGTGCGCGGACAGATACGCAGTATTTT. Translation gives CASSDLAGARTDTQYF.

This chain links TRBV5-5 with TRBJ2-7, with 7 bases fitting TRBD2. Per germline, CDR1 SGHKS and CDR2 YYEKEE (reference sequence). Trimming cost V 7 bases and J 2 bases; bases outside gene matches: 6. The CDR3 runs to 13 residues. The chain's CDR3 is CASSSGTTYEQYF. CDR3 nucleotide sequence: TGTGCCAGCTCTAGCGGAACTACCTACGAGCAGTACTTC.

This rearrangement joins TRBV10-3 to TRBJ2-1; 12 positions agree with TRBD2. The CDR3 extends over 16 amino acids. The J segment lost 10 bases and the V segment lost 5 bases, leaving 12 bases of the junction unmatched. Looked up from germline, CDR1 is ENHRY and CDR2 is SYGVKD. CDR3 region: CAISPSSGRAAWEQFF. CDR3 DNA sequence: TGTGCCATCAGTCCCTCTAGCGGGAGGGCCGCGTGGGAGCAGTTCTTC.

The chain uses TRBV6-5 and TRBJ1-5; 7 bases match TRBD1. The CDR3 is 14 amino acids. Germline V gene lookup returns CDR1 MNHEY and CDR2 SVGAGI. J gave up 9 bases and V 11 bases, and 16 bases lay outside the gene matches. CDR3 region: CAHATGSIEGPQHF. Written as DNA, the CDR3 is TGTGCCCACGCGACAGGGTCTATTGAAGGGCCCCAGCATTTT.

The chain employs TRBV19 and TRBJ2-1; TRBD2 agrees at 9 bases. V was pared by 8 bases and J by 4 bases, with 9 bases of the junction left unmatched. Germline values: CDR1 LNHDA, CDR2 SQIVND (reference sequence). The CDR3 contains 15 residues. CDR3 amino acids: CASGGASGNYNEQFF. DNA of the CDR3: TGTGCCAGTGGGGGGGCTAGCGGGAATTACAATGAGCAGTTCTTC. Looking up the rest from reference TRBV19 and TRBJ2-1 gives the full variable domain: DGGITQSPKYLFRKEGQNVTLSCEQNLNHDAMYWYRQDPGQGLRLIYYSQIVNDFQKGDIAEGYSVSREKKESFPLTVTSAQKNPTAFYLCASGGASGNYNEQFFGPGTRLTVL.

In regard to this clone: A junction boundary mismatches the germline segment, possibly from a read error. The CDR3 sequence is CASRIEKGVLNTEAFF. The CDR3 nucleotides are TGTGCCAGTAGAATAGAGAAGGGGGTATTGAACACTGAAGCTTTCTTT. The chain combines TRBV19 with TRBJ1-1, with D possibly TRBD1 on 6 matching bases. CDR3 size: 16 residues. The germline V gene has CDR1 LNHDA and CDR2 SQIVND (reference sequence).

The rearrangement joins TRBV6-6 to TRBJ2-7; 7 bases agree with TRBD2. CDR3 length: 13 amino acids. Germline CDR1 is MNHNY and CDR2 is SVGAGI (reference sequence). V lost 5 bases to trimming and J lost 1 base; unmatched junction nucleotides: 2. The CDR3 sequence is CASSDGGSYEQYF. The CDR3 DNA reads TGTGCCAGCAGTGACGGGGGGTCCTACGAGCAGTACTTC.

The V call is TRBV7-6, the J call TRBJ2-3; TRBD2 is a possible D gene (6 bases). The CDR3 totals 18 residues. Germline V gene data show CDR1 as SGHVS and CDR2 as FNYEAQ. Trimming cost V 1 base and J 0 bases, with 17 bases left between them. CDR3 in amino acids: CASSLGVKLALSTDTQYF. CDR3 DNA: TGTGCCAGCAGCTTAGGGGTAAAGCTAGCGCTGAGCACAGATACGCAGTATTTT.